Here is one TCR beta chain with its context. Antigen unknown. The data originate from a study of T cell repertoires in cytomegalovirus infection. TCRdb reprocessed the reads via MiXCR and lists one record per CDR3 protein. The data hold about 310,000 distinct CDR3 sequences, with more than 20% observed a single time. Germline assignment: CDR1 SEHNR and CDR2 FQNEAQ (reference sequence). Trimming took 3 bases from V and 4 from J, leaving 7 bases between them. CDR3 length: 12 amino acids. Points from the study as a whole: The ex vivo response was dominated by HLA-C-restricted CMV-specific TCR beta clonotypes.

This sample comprised cultured PBMCs, obtained from culture after CMV antigen stimulation. V gene TRBV7-9 combines with J gene TRBJ2-7; D is unclear. The receptor comes from a human donor in good health (CMV status not recorded). Some clones in this sample may be carry-over from other donors' samples. This CDR3 reads CASSLGMYEQYF. CDR3 DNA: TGTGCCAGCAGCTTGGGGATGTACGAGCAGTACTTC.